The present T cell receptor beta chain was sequenced within a study of cytomegalovirus exposure and HLA in healthy donors. Study at large: The 120 validation repertoires and the roughly 670 first-cohort repertoires shared a platform, a later analysis reported.

Using immunoSEQ multiplex PCR, the repertoire was profiled, and TCRdb retains in-frame clones only, with some absent. Of about 160,000 clones in the sample, 80% to 85% were seen once. Study observations and caveats: TCR clusters originating in the first cohort tended to co-occur in the roughly 120 validation repertoires, according to a later analysis. According to the study, 160 or so TCR beta chains were cytomegalovirus-associated. Most TCR sequences proved rare, with some public TCRs found in many donors.

Concerning this clone: Its antigen remains unidentified.

Material: PBMCs. This receptor was taken from a man aged 25-40 years in good health and CMV-seropositive.

The DNA for the CDR3 is TGTGCCAGTACAGGGGAAGATGGAGAAAAACTGTTTTTT. This codes for CASTGEDGEKLFF. The V and J genes are TRBV10-3 and TRBJ1-4, with TRBD1 matching 7 bases. V lost 10 bases, J lost 8 bases, and 10 bases stayed unmatched. The CDR3 loop spans 13 amino acids. Germline CDR1 ENHRY, CDR2 SYGVKD.